The 3 T cell receptor beta chains in this list originate from one sample, sequenced in a study of T cell responses to AZD1222 COVID-19 vaccine. This table comes from immunoSEQ multiplex PCR, and its TCRdb copy is limited to in-frame clones, with some not included. The sample lists about 100,000 clones; roughly 89% were seen once. Sequences were derived from peripheral blood, sampled on day 0 of AZD1222 vaccination. These TCRs come from an adult in good health.

The CDR3 DNA follows: TGTGCCTGGAGTCTTCCCGGGGGGCATACTGAAGCTTTCTTT. The encoded protein is CAWSLPGGHTEAFF. This rearrangement joins TRBV30 to TRBJ1-1; D perhaps matches TRBD1 (6 bases). This CDR3 contains 14 residues. From germline, CDR1 is GTSNPN and CDR2 SVGIG (reference sequence). V gave up 2 bases and J gave up 5 bases, with 15 bases separating them.

The J gene is TRBJ2-1, the V gene TRBV11-2, with D uncertain. The germline V and J ends were trimmed by 10 bases and 7 bases, with 17 bases remaining between them. The CDR3 totals 13 residues. The germline V gene encodes CDR1 SGHAT and CDR2 FQNNGV. CDR3 DNA sequence: TGTGCCACCAACGCTGGGTCCGGGAATGAGCAGTTCTTC. Amino acids: CATNAGSGNEQFF. Full variable domain (missing parts from reference TRBV11-2 and TRBJ2-1): EAGVAQSPRYKIIEKRQSVAFWCNPISGHATLYWYQQILGQGPKLLIQFQNNGVVDDSQLPKDRFSAERLKGVDSTLKIQPAKLEDSAVYLCATNAGSGNEQFFGPGTRLTVL.

The V and J genes are TRBV2 and TRBJ2-7; 9 positions match TRBD1. Germline trimming cut 6 bases from V and 4 bases from J; bases unmatched to any gene: 1. The CDR3 is 12 residues long. Germline V gene lookup returns CDR1 SNHLY and CDR2 FYNNEI. For the CDR3, the DNA is TGTGCCAGCAGCGGGACAGGGTACGAGCAGTACTTC. Translating gives CASSGTGYEQYF.